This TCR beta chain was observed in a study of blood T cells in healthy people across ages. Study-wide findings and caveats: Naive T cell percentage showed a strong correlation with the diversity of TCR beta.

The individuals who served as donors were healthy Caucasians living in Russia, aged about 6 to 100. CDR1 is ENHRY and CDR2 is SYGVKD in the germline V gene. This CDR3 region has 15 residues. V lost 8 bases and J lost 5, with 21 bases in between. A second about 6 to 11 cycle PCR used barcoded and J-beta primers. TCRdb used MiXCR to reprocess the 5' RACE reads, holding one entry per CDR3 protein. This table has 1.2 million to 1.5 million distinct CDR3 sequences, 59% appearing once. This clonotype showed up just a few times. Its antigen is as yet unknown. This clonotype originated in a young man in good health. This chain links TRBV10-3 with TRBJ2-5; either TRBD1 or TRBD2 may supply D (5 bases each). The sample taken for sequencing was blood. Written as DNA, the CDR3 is TGTGCCATCGCGGTGACGGGGCAGCTTGGCGAGACCCAGTACTTC. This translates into CAIAVTGQLGETQYF.